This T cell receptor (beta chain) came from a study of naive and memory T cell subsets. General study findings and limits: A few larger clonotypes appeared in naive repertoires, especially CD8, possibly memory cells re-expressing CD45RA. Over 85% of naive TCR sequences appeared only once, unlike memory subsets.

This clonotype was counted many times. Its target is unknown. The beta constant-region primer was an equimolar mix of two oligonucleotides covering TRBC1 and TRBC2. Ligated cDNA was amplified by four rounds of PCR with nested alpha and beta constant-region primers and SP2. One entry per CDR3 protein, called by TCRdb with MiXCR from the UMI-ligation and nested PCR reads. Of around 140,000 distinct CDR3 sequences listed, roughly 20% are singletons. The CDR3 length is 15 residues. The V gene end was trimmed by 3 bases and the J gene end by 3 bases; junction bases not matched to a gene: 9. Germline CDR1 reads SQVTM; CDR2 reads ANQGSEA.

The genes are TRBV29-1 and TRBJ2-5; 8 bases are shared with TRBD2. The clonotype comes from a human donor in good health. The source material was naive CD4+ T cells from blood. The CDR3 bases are TGCAGCGTTGATTCCCGGGGGACTAGAGAAGAGACCCAGTACTTC. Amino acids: CSVDSRGTREETQYF.